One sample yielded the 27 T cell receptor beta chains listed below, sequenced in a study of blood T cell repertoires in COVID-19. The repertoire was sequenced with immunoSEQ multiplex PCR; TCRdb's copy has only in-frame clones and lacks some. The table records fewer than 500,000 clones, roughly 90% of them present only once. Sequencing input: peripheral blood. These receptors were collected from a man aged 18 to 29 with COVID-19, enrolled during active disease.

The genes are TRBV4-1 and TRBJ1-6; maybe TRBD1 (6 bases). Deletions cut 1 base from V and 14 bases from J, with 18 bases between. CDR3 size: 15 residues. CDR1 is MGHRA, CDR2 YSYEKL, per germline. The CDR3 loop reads CASSQVATGTTSLHF. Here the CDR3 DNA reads TGCGCCAGCAGCCAAGTTGCGACAGGAACTACATCCCTCCACTTT.

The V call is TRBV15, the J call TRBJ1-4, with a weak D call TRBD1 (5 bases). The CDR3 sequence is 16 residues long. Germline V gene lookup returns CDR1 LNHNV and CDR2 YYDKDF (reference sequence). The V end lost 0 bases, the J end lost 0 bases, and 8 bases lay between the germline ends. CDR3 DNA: TGTGCCACCAGCAGAGATCTCAGGGCAACTAATGAAAAACTGTTTTTT. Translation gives CATSRDLRATNEKLFF.

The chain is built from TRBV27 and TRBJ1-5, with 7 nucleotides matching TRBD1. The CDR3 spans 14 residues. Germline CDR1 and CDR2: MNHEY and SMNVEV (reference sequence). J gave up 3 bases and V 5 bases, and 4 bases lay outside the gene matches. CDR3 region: CASSHRGNNQPQHF. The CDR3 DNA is TGTGCCAGCAGTCACAGGGGTAACAATCAGCCCCAGCATTTT.

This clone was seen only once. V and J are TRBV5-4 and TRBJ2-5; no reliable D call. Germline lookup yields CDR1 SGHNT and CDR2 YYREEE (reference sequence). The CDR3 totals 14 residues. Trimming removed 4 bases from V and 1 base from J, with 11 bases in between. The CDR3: CASSAPFSQETQYF. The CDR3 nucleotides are TGTGCCAGCAGCGCACCCTTTAGCCAAGAGACCCAGTACTTC.

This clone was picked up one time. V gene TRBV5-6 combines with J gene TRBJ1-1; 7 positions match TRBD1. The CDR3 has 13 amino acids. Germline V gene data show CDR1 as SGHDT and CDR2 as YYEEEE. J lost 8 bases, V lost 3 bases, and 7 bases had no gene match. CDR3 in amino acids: CASSSTGVWEAFF. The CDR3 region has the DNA TGTGCCAGCAGCTCTACAGGGGTATGGGAAGCTTTCTTT.

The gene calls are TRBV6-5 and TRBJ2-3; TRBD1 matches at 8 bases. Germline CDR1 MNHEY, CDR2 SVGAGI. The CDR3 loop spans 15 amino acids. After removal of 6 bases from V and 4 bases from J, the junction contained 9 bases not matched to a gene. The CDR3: CASRATGEVSDTQYF. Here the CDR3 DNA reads TGTGCCAGCAGAGCGACAGGGGAGGTCTCAGATACGCAGTATTTT.

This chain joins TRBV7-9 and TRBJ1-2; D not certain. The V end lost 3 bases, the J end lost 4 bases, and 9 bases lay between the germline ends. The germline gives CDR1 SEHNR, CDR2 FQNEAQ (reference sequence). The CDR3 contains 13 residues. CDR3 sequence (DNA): TGTGCCAGCAGCTTTCCAGATTCCTATGGCTACACCTTC. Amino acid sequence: CASSFPDSYGYTF.

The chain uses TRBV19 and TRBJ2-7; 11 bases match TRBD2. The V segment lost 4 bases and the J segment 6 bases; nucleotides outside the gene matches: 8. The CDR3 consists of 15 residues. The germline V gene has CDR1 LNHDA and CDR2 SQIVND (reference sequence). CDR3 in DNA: TGTGCCAGTAGTACGGGCTTAGGACTAGCGGGCGAGCAGTACTTC. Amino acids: CASSTGLGLAGEQYF.

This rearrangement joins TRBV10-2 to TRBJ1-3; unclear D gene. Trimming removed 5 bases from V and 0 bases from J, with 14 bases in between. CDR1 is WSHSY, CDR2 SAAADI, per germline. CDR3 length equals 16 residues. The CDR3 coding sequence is TGCGCCAGCAGTCCGGCGGGAGGGTTCTCTGGAAACACCATATATTTT. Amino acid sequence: CASSPAGGFSGNTIYF.

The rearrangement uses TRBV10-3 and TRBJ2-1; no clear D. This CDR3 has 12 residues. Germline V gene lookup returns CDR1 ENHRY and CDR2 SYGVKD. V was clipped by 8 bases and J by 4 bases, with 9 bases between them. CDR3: CAIGQTYNEQFF. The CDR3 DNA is TGTGCCATCGGGCAAACATACAATGAGCAGTTCTTC.

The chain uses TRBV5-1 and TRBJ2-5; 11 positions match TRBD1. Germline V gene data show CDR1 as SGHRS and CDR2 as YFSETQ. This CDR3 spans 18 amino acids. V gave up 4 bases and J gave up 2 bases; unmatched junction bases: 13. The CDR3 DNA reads TGCGCCAGCAGCAAGCGGGGACAGGGGGTTCCTTATCAAGAGACCCAGTACTTC. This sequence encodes CASSKRGQGVPYQETQYF.

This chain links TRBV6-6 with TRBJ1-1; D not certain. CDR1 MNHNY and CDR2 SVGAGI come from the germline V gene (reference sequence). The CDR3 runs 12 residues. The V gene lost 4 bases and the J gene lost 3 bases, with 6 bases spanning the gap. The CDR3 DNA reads TGTGCCAGCAGTTCCCCCGACACTGAAGCTTTCTTT. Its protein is CASSSPDTEAFF.

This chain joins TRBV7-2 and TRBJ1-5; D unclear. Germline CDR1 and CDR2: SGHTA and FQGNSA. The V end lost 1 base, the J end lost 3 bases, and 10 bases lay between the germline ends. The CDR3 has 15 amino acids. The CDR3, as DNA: TGTGCCAGCAGCTTAGTCCCGGCGGCCAATCAGCCCCAGCATTTT. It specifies CASSLVPAANQPQHF.

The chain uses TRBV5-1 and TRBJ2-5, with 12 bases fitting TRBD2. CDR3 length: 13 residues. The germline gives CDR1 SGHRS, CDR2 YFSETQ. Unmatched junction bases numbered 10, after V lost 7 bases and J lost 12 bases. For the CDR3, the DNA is TGCGCCAGCGGACTCTCTAGCGGGAGGGTCGAGTACTTC. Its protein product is CASGLSSGRVEYF.

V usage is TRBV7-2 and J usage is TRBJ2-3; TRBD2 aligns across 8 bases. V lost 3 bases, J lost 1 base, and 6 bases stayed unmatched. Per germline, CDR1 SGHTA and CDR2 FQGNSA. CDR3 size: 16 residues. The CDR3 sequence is CASSFSGTSRTDTQYF. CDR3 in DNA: TGTGCCAGCAGCTTTAGTGGGACTAGTCGCACAGATACGCAGTATTTT.

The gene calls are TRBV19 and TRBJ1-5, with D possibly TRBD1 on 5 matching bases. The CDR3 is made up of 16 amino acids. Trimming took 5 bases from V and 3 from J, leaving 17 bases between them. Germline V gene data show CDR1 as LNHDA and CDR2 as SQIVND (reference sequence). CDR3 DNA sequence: TGTGCCAGTAGTGTTATCAGGGAGCGGGCCAATCAGCCCCAGCATTTT. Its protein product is CASSVIRERANQPQHF. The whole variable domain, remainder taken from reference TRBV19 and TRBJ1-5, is DGGITQSPKYLFRKEGQNVTLSCEQNLNHDAMYWYRQDPGQGLRLIYYSQIVNDFQKGDIAEGYSVSREKKESFPLTVTSAQKNPTAFYLCASSVIRERANQPQHFGDGTRLSIL.

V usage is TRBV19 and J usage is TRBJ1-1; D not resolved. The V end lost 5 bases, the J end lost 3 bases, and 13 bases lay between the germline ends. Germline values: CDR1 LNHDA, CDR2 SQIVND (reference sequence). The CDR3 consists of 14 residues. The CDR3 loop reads CASSPFSSDTEAFF. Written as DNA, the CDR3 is TGTGCCAGTAGTCCCTTCTCTTCGGACACTGAAGCTTTCTTT.

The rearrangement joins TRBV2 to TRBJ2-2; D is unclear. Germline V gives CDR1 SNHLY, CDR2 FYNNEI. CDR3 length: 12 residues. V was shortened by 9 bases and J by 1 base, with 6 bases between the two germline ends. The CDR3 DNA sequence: TGTGCCAGTGGCATGAACACCGGGGAGCTGTTTTTT. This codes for CASGMNTGELFF.

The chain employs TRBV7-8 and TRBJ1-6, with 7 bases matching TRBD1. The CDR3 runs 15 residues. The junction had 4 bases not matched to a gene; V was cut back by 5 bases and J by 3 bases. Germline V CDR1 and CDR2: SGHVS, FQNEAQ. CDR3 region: CASSPRDSYNSPLHF. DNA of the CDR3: TGTGCCAGCAGCCCCCGGGACAGCTATAATTCACCCCTCCACTTT.

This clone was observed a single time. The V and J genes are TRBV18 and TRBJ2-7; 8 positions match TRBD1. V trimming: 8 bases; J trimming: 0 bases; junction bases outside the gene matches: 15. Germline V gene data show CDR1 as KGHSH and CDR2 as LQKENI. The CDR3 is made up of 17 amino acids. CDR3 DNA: TGTGCCAGCAGGACAGGGCCGACCTTTTTTAGCTCCTACGAGCAGTACTTC. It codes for CASRTGPTFFSSYEQYF.

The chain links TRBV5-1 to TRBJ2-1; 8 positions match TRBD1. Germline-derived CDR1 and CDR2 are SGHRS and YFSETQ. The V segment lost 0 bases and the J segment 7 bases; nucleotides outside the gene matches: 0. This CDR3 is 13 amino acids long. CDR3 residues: CASSLDRGNEQFF. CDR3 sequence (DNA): TGCGCCAGCAGCTTGGACAGGGGGAATGAGCAGTTCTTC.

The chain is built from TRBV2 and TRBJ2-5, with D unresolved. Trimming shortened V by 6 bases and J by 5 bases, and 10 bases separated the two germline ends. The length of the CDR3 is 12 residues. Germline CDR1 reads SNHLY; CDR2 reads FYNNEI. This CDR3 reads CASSLVGETQYF. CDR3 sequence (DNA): TGTGCCAGCAGCCTAGTTGGTGAGACCCAGTACTTC.

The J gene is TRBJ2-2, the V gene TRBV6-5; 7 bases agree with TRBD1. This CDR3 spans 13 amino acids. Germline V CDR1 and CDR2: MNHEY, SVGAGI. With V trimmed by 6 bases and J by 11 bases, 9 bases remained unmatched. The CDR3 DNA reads TGTGCCAGCAGGCTACAGGGGATTGCTGAGCTGTTTTTT. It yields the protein CASRLQGIAELFF.

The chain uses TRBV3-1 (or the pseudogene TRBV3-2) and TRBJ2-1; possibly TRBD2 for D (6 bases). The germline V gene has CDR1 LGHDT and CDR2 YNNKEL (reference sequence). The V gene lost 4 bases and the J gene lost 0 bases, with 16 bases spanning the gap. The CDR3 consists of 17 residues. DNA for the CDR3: TGTGCCAGCAGCCTAGAGGCGAGCGGGTCCTCCTACAATGAGCAGTTCTTC. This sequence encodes CASSLEASGSSYNEQFF.

CDR3 in DNA: TGCAGCGCCGAGGTGGCCGCTAAGGGGGCCCAGTACTTC. This encodes CSAEVAAKGAQYF. This sequence joins TRBV29-1 and TRBJ2-5, with a tentative D call TRBD1 (6 bases). Germline V gives CDR1 SQVTM, CDR2 ANQGSEA. V lost 7 bases and J lost 9, with 21 bases in between. The CDR3 has 13 amino acids.

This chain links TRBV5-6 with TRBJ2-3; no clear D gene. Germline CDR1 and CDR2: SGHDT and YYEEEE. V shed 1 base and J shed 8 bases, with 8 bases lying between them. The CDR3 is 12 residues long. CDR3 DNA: TGTGCCAGCAGCTTGCTCGGTGGTACGCAGTATTTT. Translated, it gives CASSLLGGTQYF.

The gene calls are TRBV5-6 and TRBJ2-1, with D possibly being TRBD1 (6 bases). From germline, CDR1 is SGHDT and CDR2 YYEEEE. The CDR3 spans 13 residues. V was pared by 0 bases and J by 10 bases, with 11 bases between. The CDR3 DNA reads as TGTGCCAGCAGCTTGGACAGGGCCCGGGAGCAGTTCTTC. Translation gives CASSLDRAREQFF.